What follows describes a single T cell receptor (beta chain). The antigen remains undetermined. The trim removed 8 bases at V and 5 bases at J, leaving 11 bases unmatched. Germline CDR1 SNHLY, CDR2 FYNNEI. The CDR3 consists of 16 residues. The sample belongs to a study of T cell responses to AZD1222 COVID-19 vaccine. Findings and limits, study-wide: Donors were mostly white British, more females; clonal diversity possibly underestimated.

The data were produced by immunoSEQ multiplex PCR, yet TCRdb's version contains in-frame clones alone and is incomplete. Of 95,000 to 120,000 clones in the sample, approximately 90% are singletons; the top ten hold approximately 6.5%. V is TRBV2 and J is TRBJ2-2, with 10 bases lining up with TRBD1. The TCR originated in an adult who received the AZD1222 COVID-19 vaccine. This sample comprised peripheral blood, obtained 28 days after the second AZD1222 dose. CDR3 nucleotides: TGTGCCAGCTCAACTCCGGGACAGGGGTATACCGGGGAGCTGTTTTTT. This sequence encodes CASSTPGQGYTGELFF.